Listed below are T cell receptor beta chains from one sample, sequenced in a study of CD8 T cells in Susac syndrome. From the immunoSEQ multiplex PCR reads, TCRdb called clonotypes with MiXCR, one entry per CDR3 protein. The sample comprises fewer than 200,000 distinct CDR3 sequences, 90% to 95% of which are singletons, and approximately 0.09% rests with the top ten. Input material: CD4+ T cells from PBMCs. The receptors derive from a human donor with Susac syndrome. Both conserved end residues are part of each CDR3. The order of the fields is D gene, J gene, CDR3 length, clone size, V gene, CDR3 DNA, CDR3 protein. The D gene is left open where the match is weak. Rows give clone size only sometimes, using once, few, many, or a class for an expanded clone.

d_gene: .
j_gene: TRBJ2-3
len: 14
abundance: .
v_gene: TRBV20-1
CDR3nt: TGCAGTGCTACTATGAGGTTCCCCCCCGATACGCAGTATTTT
CDR3aa: CSATMRFPPDTQYF

d_gene: TRBD2
j_gene: TRBJ2-7
len: 14
abundance: .
v_gene: TRBV28
CDR3nt: TGTGCCAGCAGTTTAGCTAGCGGGAGGGGCGAGCAGTACTTC
CDR3aa: CASSLASGRGEQYF

d_gene: .
j_gene: TRBJ1-2
len: 16
abundance: .
v_gene: TRBV28
CDR3nt: TGTGCCAGCAGTTTGTCGGGGGGCGGATCGCGATATGGCTACACCTTC
CDR3aa: CASSLSGGGSRYGYTF

d_gene: .
j_gene: TRBJ2-7
len: 19
abundance: .
v_gene: TRBV9
CDR3nt: TGTGCCAGCAGATTGTTCAGGGGGATAACTAGCGGAACGCAATACGAGCAGTACTTC
CDR3aa: CASRLFRGITSGTQYEQYF

d_gene: .
j_gene: TRBJ1-2
len: 15
abundance: .
v_gene: TRBV28
CDR3nt: TGTGCCAGCAGTTACCCGGGGGGGGCCAGATATGGCTACACCTTC
CDR3aa: CASSYPGGARYGYTF

d_gene: .
j_gene: TRBJ1-2
len: 11
abundance: .
v_gene: TRBV5-6
CDR3nt: TGTGCCAGCAGCACAGGGAGCGGCTACACCTTC
CDR3aa: CASSTGSGYTF

d_gene: .
j_gene: TRBJ1-1
len: 14
abundance: .
v_gene: TRBV30
CDR3nt: TGTGCCTGGAGTGTTGCGGCCGGGAACACTGAAGCTTTCTTT
CDR3aa: CAWSVAAGNTEAFF

d_gene: TRBD2
j_gene: TRBJ2-1
len: 13
abundance: .
v_gene: TRBV20-1
CDR3nt: TGCAGTGCTAGGACTAGCGGGAGAGGAGAGCAGTTCTTC
CDR3aa: CSARTSGRGEQFF

d_gene: TRBD1
j_gene: TRBJ1-3
len: 14
abundance: .
v_gene: TRBV12-3/TRBV12-4
CDR3nt: TGTGCCAGCAGAACGACAGGGACTGGAAACACCATATATTTT
CDR3aa: CASRTTGTGNTIYF

d_gene: .
j_gene: TRBJ2-1
len: 16
abundance: .
v_gene: TRBV7-3
CDR3nt: TGTGCCAGCAGCCCAAAGGCGGGAAGCTCCTACAATGAGCAGTTCTTC
CDR3aa: CASSPKAGSSYNEQFF

d_gene: .
j_gene: TRBJ1-5
len: 15
abundance: .
v_gene: TRBV6-1
CDR3nt: TGTGCCAGCAGCTACGGGGTCGTCAACAATCAGCCCCAGCATTTT
CDR3aa: CASSYGVVNNQPQHF

d_gene: .
j_gene: TRBJ2-2
len: 15
abundance: .
v_gene: TRBV6-1
CDR3nt: TGTGCCAGCAGAGGGAACGCGGATAACACCGGGGAGCTGTTTTTT
CDR3aa: CASRGNADNTGELFF

d_gene: TRBD1
j_gene: TRBJ2-7
len: 15
abundance: .
v_gene: TRBV2
CDR3nt: TGTGCCAGCAGCGCCCCCGGGACAGTTTCCTACGAGCAGTACTTC
CDR3aa: CASSAPGTVSYEQYF

d_gene: .
j_gene: TRBJ2-2
len: 13
abundance: .
v_gene: TRBV12-3/TRBV12-4
CDR3nt: TGTGCCAGCAGTTTAGATCACACCGGGGAGCTGTTTTTT
CDR3aa: CASSLDHTGELFF

d_gene: TRBD1
j_gene: TRBJ1-2
len: 15
abundance: .
v_gene: TRBV5-1
CDR3nt: TGCGCCAGCAGCTACTCCCCCGGGACAGGGTACGGCTACACCTTC
CDR3aa: CASSYSPGTGYGYTF

d_gene: .
j_gene: TRBJ1-6
len: 15
abundance: .
v_gene: TRBV6-4
CDR3nt: TGTGCCAGCAGTGACTCGAATGGGGTAGGTTCACCCCTCCACTTT
CDR3aa: CASSDSNGVGSPLHF

d_gene: TRBD2
j_gene: TRBJ2-3
len: 15
abundance: few
v_gene: TRBV20-1
CDR3nt: TGCAGTGCTAGAGGGACTAGCGGGAGAACAGATACGCAGTATTTT
CDR3aa: CSARGTSGRTDTQYF

d_gene: .
j_gene: TRBJ1-1
len: 14
abundance: .
v_gene: TRBV20-1
CDR3nt: TGCAGTGCTACCCCGGGGGCCAAGGGCACTGAAGCTTTCTTT
CDR3aa: CSATPGAKGTEAFF

d_gene: .
j_gene: TRBJ1-3
len: 15
abundance: .
v_gene: TRBV10-3
CDR3nt: TGTGCCATCAGTGCTGACAGCAGCTCTGGAAACACCATATATTTT
CDR3aa: CAISADSSSGNTIYF

d_gene: .
j_gene: TRBJ1-1
len: 11
abundance: .
v_gene: TRBV19
CDR3nt: TGTGCCAGTAGCCGGTCCACTGAAGCTTTCTTT
CDR3aa: CASSRSTEAFF

d_gene: TRBD1
j_gene: TRBJ2-7
len: 14
abundance: .
v_gene: TRBV20-1
CDR3nt: TGCAGTGCCCCAAGTGACAGGGGAATCTACGAGCAGTACTTC
CDR3aa: CSAPSDRGIYEQYF

d_gene: TRBD1
j_gene: TRBJ2-1
len: 14
abundance: .
v_gene: TRBV7-9
CDR3nt: TGTGCCAGCAGCGTACAGGGGCCTCAACTTGAGCAGTTCTTC
CDR3aa: CASSVQGPQLEQFF

d_gene: TRBD1
j_gene: TRBJ1-1
len: 17
abundance: once
v_gene: TRBV18
CDR3nt: TGTGCCAGCTCACCACCTAGCACAGGGGGGATGAACACTGAAGCTTTCTTT
CDR3aa: CASSPPSTGGMNTEAFF

d_gene: .
j_gene: TRBJ2-5
len: 13
abundance: .
v_gene: TRBV15
CDR3nt: TGTGCCACCAGCAGGAACCCCCAAGAGACCCAGTACTTC
CDR3aa: CATSRNPQETQYF

d_gene: TRBD1
j_gene: TRBJ1-6
len: 15
abundance: .
v_gene: TRBV4-1
CDR3nt: TGCGCCAGCAGCCAAGGGGACAGGGTCGTTTCACCCCTCCACTTT
CDR3aa: CASSQGDRVVSPLHF

d_gene: .
j_gene: TRBJ1-3
len: 13
abundance: .
v_gene: TRBV18
CDR3nt: TGTGCCAGCTCACCGGCCTCTGGAAACACCATATATTTT
CDR3aa: CASSPASGNTIYF

d_gene: .
j_gene: TRBJ2-3
len: 16
abundance: .
v_gene: TRBV5-6
CDR3nt: TGTGCCAGCAGTTCCTCCGGGACCCCTAGCACAGATACGCAGTATTTT
CDR3aa: CASSSSGTPSTDTQYF

d_gene: .
j_gene: TRBJ1-4
len: 13
abundance: .
v_gene: TRBV5-4
CDR3nt: TGTGCCAGCAGCCTCGACAGAGATGAAAAACTGTTTTTT
CDR3aa: CASSLDRDEKLFF

d_gene: TRBD1
j_gene: TRBJ2-2
len: 17
abundance: .
v_gene: TRBV20-1
CDR3nt: TGCAGTGCTAGACCTCGAGGGACAGCAGCGAACACCGGGGAGCTGTTTTTT
CDR3aa: CSARPRGTAANTGELFF

d_gene: TRBD1
j_gene: TRBJ1-5
len: 15
abundance: .
v_gene: TRBV7-2
CDR3nt: TGTGCCAGCAGCTTAGTGGGACAGAGTAATCAGCCCCAGCATTTT
CDR3aa: CASSLVGQSNQPQHF

d_gene: .
j_gene: TRBJ1-2
len: 14
abundance: .
v_gene: TRBV5-1
CDR3nt: TGCGCCAGCAGCTTGACCAGGAAAGGGTATGGCTACACCTTC
CDR3aa: CASSLTRKGYGYTF

d_gene: .
j_gene: TRBJ2-1
len: 17
abundance: once
v_gene: TRBV4-1
CDR3nt: TGCGCCAGCAGCCAAGACGTATGGGGCGGCGGTTACAATGAGCAGTTCTTC
CDR3aa: CASSQDVWGGGYNEQFF

d_gene: .
j_gene: TRBJ2-3
len: 15
abundance: .
v_gene: TRBV19
CDR3nt: TGTGCCAGTAGTAGGGCCGTTACTAGTTTGGATACGCAGTATTTT
CDR3aa: CASSRAVTSLDTQYF

d_gene: TRBD1
j_gene: TRBJ2-7
len: 13
abundance: .
v_gene: TRBV11-2
CDR3nt: TGTGCCAGCAGCTCGGACAGGTCCAACGAGCAGTACTTC
CDR3aa: CASSSDRSNEQYF

d_gene: TRBD2
j_gene: TRBJ2-1
len: 16
abundance: .
v_gene: TRBV7-8
CDR3nt: TGTGCCAGCACCGGTTTTCTAGCGGGGGGGCTAAATGAGCAGTTCTTC
CDR3aa: CASTGFLAGGLNEQFF

d_gene: .
j_gene: TRBJ2-2
len: 15
abundance: .
v_gene: TRBV7-2
CDR3nt: TGTGCCAGCAGACCCAGAAGTGCAACGGGCGGGGAGCTGTTTTTT
CDR3aa: CASRPRSATGGELFF

d_gene: TRBD2
j_gene: TRBJ2-7
len: 15
abundance: .
v_gene: TRBV7-2
CDR3nt: TGTGCCAGCAGCTTTCTGGGACTACGACTTTACGAGCAGTACTTC
CDR3aa: CASSFLGLRLYEQYF

d_gene: .
j_gene: TRBJ1-4
len: 16
abundance: .
v_gene: TRBV2
CDR3nt: TGTGCCAGCAGTGAAGACGGACGGGGAGGTTTTGAAAAACTGTTTTTT
CDR3aa: CASSEDGRGGFEKLFF

d_gene: .
j_gene: TRBJ1-5
len: 15
abundance: .
v_gene: TRBV3-1
CDR3nt: TGTGCCAGCAGCCAAGGCGGACGGGGGTTTCAGCCCCAGCATTTT
CDR3aa: CASSQGGRGFQPQHF

d_gene: TRBD1
j_gene: TRBJ2-1
len: 14
abundance: .
v_gene: TRBV5-6
CDR3nt: TGTGCCAGCAGCTTGGGACAGGGGTACAATGAGCAGTTCTTC
CDR3aa: CASSLGQGYNEQFF

d_gene: .
j_gene: TRBJ2-3
len: 15
abundance: .
v_gene: TRBV5-1
CDR3nt: TGCGCCAGCAGGCTGATAGGGGTCGGCACAGATACGCAGTATTTT
CDR3aa: CASRLIGVGTDTQYF

d_gene: .
j_gene: TRBJ1-2
len: 13
abundance: .
v_gene: TRBV5-1
CDR3nt: TGCGCCAGCAGCTTGGTGGGTGTCCATGGCTACACCTTC
CDR3aa: CASSLVGVHGYTF

d_gene: .
j_gene: TRBJ2-7
len: 18
abundance: .
v_gene: TRBV6-5
CDR3nt: TGTGCCAGCAGTGACCGAATAACATTAGGACTAACCTTCTACGAGCAGTACTTC
CDR3aa: CASSDRITLGLTFYEQYF

d_gene: TRBD2
j_gene: TRBJ2-5
len: 14
abundance: .
v_gene: TRBV7-2
CDR3nt: TGTGCCAGCAGCTTCGGGGGGGCCTCGAAGACCCAGTACTTC
CDR3aa: CASSFGGASKTQYF